Shown below are 8 T cell receptor beta chains from a single sample sequenced in a study of identical twins (TCRdb year 2016). The library was produced with 5' RACE. Sequencing was carried out with an Illumina HiSeq 2000. The public reads were reprocessed in TCRdb via fastp at Q25 and MiXCR, keeping in-frame beta chains. Merged by CDR3 protein, the rows form single entries marked with the most common genes and DNA. Across this sample there are just over 450,000 distinct CDR3 sequences, with 13% to 15% seen only once. The ten largest clones capture around 0.52% of the sample. The same data also went into a second study, on yellow fever vaccine responses in identical twins.

Sequenced input: CD4+ T cells sorted from blood. The receptors come from a woman aged 18-35 years in good health.

The table lists this clonotype with a few counts. The rearrangement links TRBV9 to TRBJ2-7; 8 positions match TRBD2. J was trimmed by 2 bases and V by 4 bases; bases with no gene match: 11. The CDR3 covers 16 residues. Germline assignment: CDR1 SGDLS and CDR2 YYNGEE. For the CDR3, the DNA is TGTGCCAGCAGCCCAAGATCGGGACTAGAAGCCTACGAGCAGTACTTC. Amino acids: CASSPRSGLEAYEQYF.

V usage is TRBV7-3 and J usage is TRBJ2-7; D possibly uses TRBD1 or TRBD2 (5 bases each). Germline V lookup: CDR1 SGHTA, CDR2 FQGTGA. V was trimmed by 4 bases and J by 0 bases, leaving 13 bases between them. The CDR3 covers 15 residues. The CDR3, as DNA: TGTGCCAGCAGCTCCCAACGGGACGGCTCCTACGAGCAGTACTTC. This sequence encodes CASSSQRDGSYEQYF.

J is TRBJ2-5 and V is TRBV5-1; 13 positions agree with TRBD2. The CDR3 contains 19 residues. Germline-derived CDR1 and CDR2 are SGHRS and YFSETQ. Losses at the gene ends were 1 base for V and 2 bases for J; bases not matched to a gene: 11. The CDR3 region is CASSLIPGLAGTTQETQYF. The CDR3 region has the DNA TGCGCCAGCAGCTTGATTCCGGGACTAGCGGGGACTACTCAAGAGACCCAGTACTTC.

This clonotype has only a few counts. J is TRBJ2-7 and V is TRBV7-6; TRBD1 matches 7 bases. CDR1 is SGHVS, CDR2 FNYEAQ, per germline. V shed 1 base, J shed 2 bases, and the junction held 5 bases outside the gene matches. This CDR3 comprises 15 residues. The DNA for the CDR3 is TGTGCCAGCAGCTTAGGGACAGGTTTAACCTACGAGCAGTACTTC. It encodes CASSLGTGLTYEQYF. Combining the CDR3 with reference TRBV7-6 and TRBJ2-7 gives the whole variable domain GAGVSQSPRYKVTKRGQDVALRCDPISGHVSLYWYRQALGQGPEFLTYFNYEAQQDKSGLPNDRFSAERPEGSISTLTIQRTEQRDSAMYRCASSLGTGLTYEQYFGPGTRLTVT.

This clonotype was picked up many times. This chain links TRBV12-3 or TRBV12-4 with TRBJ1-1; no definite D call. Deletions cut 3 bases from V and 0 bases from J, with 17 bases between. The CDR3 length is 17 residues. CDR3 residues: CASSFVSGILMNTEAFF. The DNA of the CDR3 is TGTGCCAGCAGTTTCGTTTCGGGTATCCTCATGAACACTGAAGCTTTCTTT.

This clonotype showed up many times. The J gene is TRBJ2-5, the V gene TRBV29-1, with D possibly matching TRBD2 (6 bases). V lost 6 bases and J lost 1, with 12 bases in between. The CDR3 extends over 13 amino acids. Per the germline V gene, CDR1 is SQVTM and CDR2 is ANQGSEA. This chain's CDR3 is CSVPEGGQETQYF. In DNA form, the CDR3 reads TGCAGCGTACCGGAGGGAGGCCAAGAGACCCAGTACTTC.

This clonotype turned up a few times. V usage is TRBV27 and J usage is TRBJ1-1; perhaps TRBD1 as D (6 bases). CDR1 and CDR2 from the germline V gene are MNHEY and SMNVEV (reference sequence). The CDR3 totals 16 residues. Deletions cut 1 base from V and 0 bases from J, with 12 bases between. The CDR3 nucleotides read TGTGCCAGCAGTTTATTGGAAGGGGGGATGAACACTGAAGCTTTCTTT. Protein: CASSLLEGGMNTEAFF.

The rearrangement uses TRBV11-2 and TRBJ2-5; D may be TRBD2 (6 bases). CDR1 and CDR2 (germline): SGHAT, FQNNGV. V lost 4 bases and J lost 5, with 11 bases in between. This CDR3 has 13 residues. The CDR3 bases are TGTGCCAGCAGCTGGGGGGAATCCGAGACCCAGTACTTC. Protein: CASSWGESETQYF.